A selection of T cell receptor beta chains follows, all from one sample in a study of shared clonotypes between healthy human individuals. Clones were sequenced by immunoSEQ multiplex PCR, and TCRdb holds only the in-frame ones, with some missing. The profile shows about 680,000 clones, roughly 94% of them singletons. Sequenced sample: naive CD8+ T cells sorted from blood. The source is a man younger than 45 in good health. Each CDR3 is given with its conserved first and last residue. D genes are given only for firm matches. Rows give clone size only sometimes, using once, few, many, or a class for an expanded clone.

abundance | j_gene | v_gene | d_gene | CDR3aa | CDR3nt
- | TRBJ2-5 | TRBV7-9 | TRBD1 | CASSTAGTAFQETQYF | TGTGCCAGCAGTACTGCCGGGACAGCCTTCCAAGAGACCCAGTACTTC
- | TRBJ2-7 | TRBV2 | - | CASSEAMGISYEQYF | TGTGCCAGCAGTGAAGCGATGGGTATCTCCTACGAGCAGTACTTC
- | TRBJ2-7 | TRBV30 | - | CAWSPGIGSYEQYF | TGTGCCTGGAGTCCGGGGATAGGGTCCTACGAGCAGTACTTC
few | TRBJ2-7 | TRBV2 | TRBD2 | CASSRTSGYEQYF | TGTGCCAGCAGCCGGACTAGCGGCTACGAGCAGTACTTC
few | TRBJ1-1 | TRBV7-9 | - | CASSFWELNTEAFF | TGTGCCAGCAGCTTTTGGGAACTGAACACTGAAGCTTTCTTT
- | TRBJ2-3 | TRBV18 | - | CASSPVSSIPSYPGTDTQYF | TGTGCCAGCTCACCAGTCTCTAGTATCCCTTCCTACCCTGGCACAGATACGCAGTATTTT
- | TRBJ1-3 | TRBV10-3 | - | CAIRTASSSGNTIYF | TGTGCCATCAGGACAGCCTCGAGCTCTGGAAACACCATATATTTT
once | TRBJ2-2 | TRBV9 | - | CASSVSMLIENTGELFF | TGTGCCAGCAGCGTATCCATGCTGATTGAGAACACCGGGGAGCTGTTTTTT
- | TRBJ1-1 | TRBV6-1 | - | CASSVLGRPQAF | TGTGCCAGCAGTGTACTTGGCCGGCCCCAGGCCTTT
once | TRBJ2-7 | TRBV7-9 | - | CASSSDLGAHEQYF | TGTGCCAGCAGCAGCGACTTGGGGGCTCACGAGCAGTACTTC
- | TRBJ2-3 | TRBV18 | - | CASSPRIGVEKADTQYF | TGTGCCAGCTCACCACGAATTGGGGTAGAGAAGGCAGATACGCAGTATTTT
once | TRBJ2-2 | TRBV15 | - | CATSREVGTNTGELFF | TGTGCCACCAGCAGAGAAGTCGGGACCAACACCGGGGAGCTGTTTTTT
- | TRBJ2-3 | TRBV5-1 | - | CASSLVRGVGTDTQYF | TGCGCCAGCAGCTTGGTGCGGGGAGTAGGCACAGATACGCAGTATTTT
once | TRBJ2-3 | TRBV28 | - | CASSGSSTDTQYF | TGTGCCAGCAGCGGGAGTAGCACAGATACGCAGTATTTT
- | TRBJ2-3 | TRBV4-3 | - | CASSQGSGELYGDTQYF | TGCGCCAGCAGCCAAGGGTCGGGAGAATTGTATGGAGATACGCAGTATTTT
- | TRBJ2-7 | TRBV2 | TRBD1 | CASTILGQASYEQYF | TGTGCCAGCACTATCCTGGGACAGGCCTCCTACGAGCAGTACTTC
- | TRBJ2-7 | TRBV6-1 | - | CASSERLGSGAYEQYF | TGTGCCAGCAGTGAACGCTTGGGCAGTGGTGCCTACGAGCAGTACTTC
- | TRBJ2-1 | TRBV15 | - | CATSYPLRDNEQFF | TGTGCCACCAGCTATCCACTCAGGGACAATGAGCAGTTCTTC
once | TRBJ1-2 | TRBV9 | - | CASKRSNYGYTF | TGTGCCAGCAAACGCTCAAACTATGGCTACACCTTC
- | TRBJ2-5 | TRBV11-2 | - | CASSLGRGEETQYF | TGTGCCAGCAGCTTAGGCCGCGGGGAAGAGACCCAGTACTTC
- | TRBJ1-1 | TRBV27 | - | CASSKPSGTEAFF | TGTGCCAGCAGTAAGCCTTCAGGGACTGAAGCTTTCTTT
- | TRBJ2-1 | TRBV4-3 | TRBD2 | CASSRAGTSGSVFNEQFF | TGCGCCAGCAGCCGGGCCGGGACTAGCGGGAGTGTGTTCAATGAGCAGTTCTTC
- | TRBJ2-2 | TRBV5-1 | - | CASTVTGELFF | TGCGCCAGCACAGTTACCGGGGAGCTGTTTTTT
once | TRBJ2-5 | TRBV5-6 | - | CASSSGETQYF | TGTGCCAGCAGCTCTGGGGAGACCCAGTACTTC
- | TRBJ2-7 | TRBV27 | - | CASRRTVSEQYF | TGTGCCAGCAGGAGGACAGTTTCCGAGCAGTACTTC
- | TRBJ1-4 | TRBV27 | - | CASSPGRFNEKLFF | TGTGCCAGCAGTCCGGGACGGTTTAATGAAAAACTGTTTTTT
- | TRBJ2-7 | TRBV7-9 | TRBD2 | CASSPPAGGYEQYF | TGTGCCAGCAGCCCCCCAGCGGGAGGATACGAGCAGTACTTC
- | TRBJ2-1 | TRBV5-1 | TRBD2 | CARDQPQSGGGGSAYGEQFF | TGCGCCAGGGATCAACCCCAGTCCGGCGGCGGGGGTTCGGCCTACGGTGAGCAGTTCTTC
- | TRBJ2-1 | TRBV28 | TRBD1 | CASSSVEVRDREVNEQFF | TGTGCCAGCAGTTCCGTTGAAGTTCGGGACAGGGAAGTAAATGAGCAGTTCTTC
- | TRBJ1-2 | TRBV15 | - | CATSRGERGYTF | TGTGCCACCAGCAGGGGGGAGAGGGGCTACACCTTC
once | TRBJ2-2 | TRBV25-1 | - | CASSVRMNTGELFF | TGTGCCAGCAGTGTCCGGATGAACACCGGGGAGCTGTTTTTT
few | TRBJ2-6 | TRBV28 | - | CASSLPGAGANVLTF | TGTGCCAGCAGTTTACCAGGGGCTGGGGCCAACGTCCTGACTTTC
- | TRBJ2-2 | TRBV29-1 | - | CSVEVVTGELFF | TGCAGCGTTGAAGTCGTCACCGGGGAGCTGTTTTTT
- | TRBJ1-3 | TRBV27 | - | CASSSSTGPSGNTIYF | TGTGCCAGCAGTTCATCGACAGGTCCCTCTGGAAACACCATATATTTT
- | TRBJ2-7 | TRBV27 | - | CASSLAGLRYEQYF | TGTGCCAGCAGTTTAGCGGGACTCCGCTACGAGCAGTACTTC
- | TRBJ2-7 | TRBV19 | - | CASSSVLTEGSYEQYF | TGTGCCAGTAGTAGCGTGCTAACAGAAGGCTCCTACGAGCAGTACTTC
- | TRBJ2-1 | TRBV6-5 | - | CATSRGAASYNEQFF | TGTGCCACCAGCCGGGGGGCAGCGTCCTACAATGAGCAGTTCTTC
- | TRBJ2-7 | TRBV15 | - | CATSRGSSATYEQYF | TGTGCCACCAGCAGAGGTTCTAGCGCCACCTACGAGCAGTACTTC
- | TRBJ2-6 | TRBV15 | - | CATSSPGLQGANVLTF | TGTGCCACCAGCAGCCCAGGGCTGCAGGGGGCCAACGTCCTGACTTTC
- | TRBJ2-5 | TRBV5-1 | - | CASSFWREKETQYF | TGCGCCAGCAGCTTTTGGCGGGAAAAAGAGACCCAGTACTTC
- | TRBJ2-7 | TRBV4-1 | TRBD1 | CASSQQTGEDNEQYF | TGCGCCAGCAGCCAGCAGACAGGGGAGGATAACGAGCAGTACTTC
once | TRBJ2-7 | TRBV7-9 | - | CASSSSSPEQYF | TGTGCCAGCAGCTCCTCTTCCCCCGAGCAGTACTTC
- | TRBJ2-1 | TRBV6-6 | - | CASRRGHILEQFF | TGTGCCAGCAGACGGGGACACATTCTTGAGCAGTTCTTC
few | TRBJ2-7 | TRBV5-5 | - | CASSSGSHSSYEQYF | TGTGCCAGCAGCTCCGGCTCCCATAGCTCCTACGAGCAGTACTTC
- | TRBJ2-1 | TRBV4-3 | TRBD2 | CASSQGTSGSVGYNEQFF | TGCGCCAGCAGCCAAGGGACTAGCGGGAGTGTAGGTTACAATGAGCAGTTCTTC
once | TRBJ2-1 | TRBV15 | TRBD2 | CATSSGRAYEQFF | TGTGCCACCAGTAGCGGGAGGGCCTATGAGCAGTTCTTC
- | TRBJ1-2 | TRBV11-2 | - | CASSSTNYGYTF | TGTGCCAGTTCCTCGACTAACTATGGCTACACCTTC
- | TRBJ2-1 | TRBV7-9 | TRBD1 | CASSSSGTGPNEQFF | TGTGCCAGCAGCTCCTCCGGGACAGGGCCTAATGAGCAGTTCTTC
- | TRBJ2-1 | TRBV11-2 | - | CASSHADIRQFF | TGTGCCAGCAGCCACGCGGATATAAGGCAGTTCTTC
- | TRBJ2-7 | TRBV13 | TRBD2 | CASSPGTSGTYEQYF | TGTGCCAGCAGCCCCGGGACTAGCGGGACCTACGAGCAGTACTTC
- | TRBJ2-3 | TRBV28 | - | CASSLRLGDSHPSTDTQYF | TGTGCCAGCAGTTTGAGGCTCGGGGATTCCCATCCTAGCACAGATACGCAGTATTTT
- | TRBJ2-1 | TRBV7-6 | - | CASSLRNSGSSYNEQFF | TGTGCCAGCAGCTTACGGAATAGCGGCAGCTCCTACAATGAGCAGTTCTTC
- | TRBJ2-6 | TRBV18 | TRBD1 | CASSPSARDRRTAGANVLTF | TGTGCCAGCTCACCTTCCGCTCGGGACAGAAGAACGGCTGGGGCCAACGTCCTGACTTTC